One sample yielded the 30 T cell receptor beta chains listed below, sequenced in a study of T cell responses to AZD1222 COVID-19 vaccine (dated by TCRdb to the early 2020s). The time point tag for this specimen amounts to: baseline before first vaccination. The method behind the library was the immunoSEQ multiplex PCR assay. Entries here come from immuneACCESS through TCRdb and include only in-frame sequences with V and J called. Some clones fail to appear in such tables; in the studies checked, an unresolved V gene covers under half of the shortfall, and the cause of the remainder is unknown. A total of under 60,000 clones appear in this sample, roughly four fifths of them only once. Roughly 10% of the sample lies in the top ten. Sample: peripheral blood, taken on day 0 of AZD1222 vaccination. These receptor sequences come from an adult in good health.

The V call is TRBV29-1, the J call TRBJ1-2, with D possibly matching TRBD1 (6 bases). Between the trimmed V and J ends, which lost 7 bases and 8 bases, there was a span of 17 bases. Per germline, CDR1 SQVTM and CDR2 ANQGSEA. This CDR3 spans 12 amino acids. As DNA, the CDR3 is TGCAGCGCCAACCCAGGGGTAGGGGGCTACACCTTC. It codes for CSANPGVGGYTF.

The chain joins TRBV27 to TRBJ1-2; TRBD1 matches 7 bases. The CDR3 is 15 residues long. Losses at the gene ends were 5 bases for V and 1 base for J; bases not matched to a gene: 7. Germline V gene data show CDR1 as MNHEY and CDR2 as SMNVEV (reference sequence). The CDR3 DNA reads TGTGCCAGCAGTCATCGGACAGGACGTAACTATGGCTACACCTTC. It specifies CASSHRTGRNYGYTF.

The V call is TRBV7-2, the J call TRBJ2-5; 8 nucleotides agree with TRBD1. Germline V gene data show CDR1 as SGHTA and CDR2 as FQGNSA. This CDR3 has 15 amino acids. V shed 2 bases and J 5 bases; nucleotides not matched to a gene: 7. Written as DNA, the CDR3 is TGTGCCAGCAGCTTAAGGGACAGGACATCCGAGACCCAGTACTTC. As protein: CASSLRDRTSETQYF.

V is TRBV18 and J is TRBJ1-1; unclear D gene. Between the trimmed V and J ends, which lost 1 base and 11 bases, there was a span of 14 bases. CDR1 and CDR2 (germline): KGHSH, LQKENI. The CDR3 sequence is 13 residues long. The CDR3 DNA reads TGTGCCAGCTCACCACAGGACGGTCTGGAGGCTTTCTTT. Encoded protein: CASSPQDGLEAFF.

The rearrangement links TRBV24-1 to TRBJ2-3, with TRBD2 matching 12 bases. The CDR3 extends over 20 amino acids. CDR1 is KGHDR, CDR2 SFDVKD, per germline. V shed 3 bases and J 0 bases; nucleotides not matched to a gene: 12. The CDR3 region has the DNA TGTGCCACCAGTGATCCGGACAGGGCCGGACTAGCGGGGAGCACAGATACGCAGTATTTT. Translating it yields CATSDPDRAGLAGSTDTQYF.

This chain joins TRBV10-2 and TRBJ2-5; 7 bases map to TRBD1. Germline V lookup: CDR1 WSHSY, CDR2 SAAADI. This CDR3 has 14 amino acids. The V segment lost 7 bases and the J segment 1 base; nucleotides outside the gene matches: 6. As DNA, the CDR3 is TGCGCCAGCACGGACAGGATGGGCCAAGAGACCCAGTACTTC. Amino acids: CASTDRMGQETQYF.

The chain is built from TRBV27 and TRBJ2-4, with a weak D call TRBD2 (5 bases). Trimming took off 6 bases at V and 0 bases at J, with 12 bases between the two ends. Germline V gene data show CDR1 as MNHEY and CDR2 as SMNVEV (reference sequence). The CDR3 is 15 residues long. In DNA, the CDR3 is TGTGCCAGCAGCGACCGGAGGTTAGCCAAAAACATTCAGTACTTC. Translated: CASSDRRLAKNIQYF.

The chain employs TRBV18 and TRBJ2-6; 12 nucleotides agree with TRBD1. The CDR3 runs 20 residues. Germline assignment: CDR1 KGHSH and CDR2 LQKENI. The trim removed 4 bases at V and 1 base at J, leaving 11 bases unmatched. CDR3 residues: CASSLHEPGQGASGANVLTF. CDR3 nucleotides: TGTGCCAGCTCACTCCACGAGCCGGGACAGGGGGCGTCTGGGGCCAACGTCCTGACTTTC.

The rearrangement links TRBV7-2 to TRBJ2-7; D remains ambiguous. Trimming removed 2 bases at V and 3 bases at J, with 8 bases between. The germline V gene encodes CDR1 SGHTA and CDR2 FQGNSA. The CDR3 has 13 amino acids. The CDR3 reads CASSLNKLYEQYF. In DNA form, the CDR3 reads TGTGCCAGCAGCTTAAACAAACTCTACGAGCAGTACTTC.

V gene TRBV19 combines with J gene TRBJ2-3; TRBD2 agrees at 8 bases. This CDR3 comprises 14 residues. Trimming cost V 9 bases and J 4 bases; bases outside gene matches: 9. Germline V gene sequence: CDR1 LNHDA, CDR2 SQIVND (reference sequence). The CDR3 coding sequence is TGTGCCAGCATCGGACTAGCTCGCCCAGATACGCAGTATTTT. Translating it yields CASIGLARPDTQYF.

CDR3 nucleotide sequence: TGTGCCAGCAGCATAGGGGGAACTAATGAAAAACTGTTTTTT. It encodes CASSIGGTNEKLFF. The rearrangement joins TRBV6-5 to TRBJ1-4; D is perhaps TRBD1 (6 bases). The CDR3 is made up of 14 amino acids. In germline, CDR1 is MNHEY, CDR2 SVGAGI. Trimming pared 6 bases from V and 1 base from J, leaving 9 bases between.

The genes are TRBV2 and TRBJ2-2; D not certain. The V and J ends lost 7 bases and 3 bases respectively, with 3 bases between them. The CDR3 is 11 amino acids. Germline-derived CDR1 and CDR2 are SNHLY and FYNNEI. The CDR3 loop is CASTDTGELFF. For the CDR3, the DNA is TGTGCCAGCACTGACACCGGGGAGCTGTTTTTT.

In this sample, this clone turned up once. The CDR3 region is CASSPGTGPTEAFF. As DNA, the CDR3 is TGTGCCAGCTCACCCGGGACAGGTCCCACTGAAGCTTTCTTT. The chain combines TRBV18 with TRBJ1-1, with 8 bases aligning to TRBD1. V gave up 3 bases and J gave up 4 bases; unmatched junction bases: 4. Germline CDR1 reads KGHSH; CDR2 reads LQKENI. The CDR3 extends over 14 amino acids.

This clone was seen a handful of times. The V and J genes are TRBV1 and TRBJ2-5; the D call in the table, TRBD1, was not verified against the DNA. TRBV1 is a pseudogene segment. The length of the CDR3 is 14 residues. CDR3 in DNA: TGCACCAGCAGCCAAGAATCAGGGAAAGAGACCCAGTACTTC. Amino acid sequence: CTSSQESGKETQYF.

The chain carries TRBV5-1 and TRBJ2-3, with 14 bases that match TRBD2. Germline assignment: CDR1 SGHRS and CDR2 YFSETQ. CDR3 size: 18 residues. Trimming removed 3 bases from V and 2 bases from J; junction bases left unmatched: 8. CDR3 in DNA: TGCGCCAGCAGCTCCCGGACTAGCGGGAGGCGGTTCACAGATACGCAGTATTTT. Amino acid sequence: CASSSRTSGRRFTDTQYF.

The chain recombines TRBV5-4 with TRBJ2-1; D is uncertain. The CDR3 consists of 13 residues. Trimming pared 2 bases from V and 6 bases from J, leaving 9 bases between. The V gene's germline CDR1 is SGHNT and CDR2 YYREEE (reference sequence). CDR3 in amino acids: CASSFFRINEQFF. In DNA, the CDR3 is TGTGCCAGCAGCTTCTTTAGGATCAATGAGCAGTTCTTC. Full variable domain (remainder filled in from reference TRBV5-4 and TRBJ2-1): ETGVTQSPTHLIKTRGQQVTLRCSSQSGHNTVSWYQQALGQGPQFIFQYYREEENGRGNFPPRFSGLQFPNYSSELNVNALELDDSALYLCASSFFRINEQFFGPGTRLTVL.

CDR3 DNA sequence: TGTGCCATCACCCGGGCAGGGAGATATGGCTACACCTTC. Translation: CAITRAGRYGYTF. The rearrangement links TRBV28 to TRBJ1-2, with D perhaps TRBD1 (5 bases). Germline CDR1 reads MDHEN; CDR2 reads SYDVKM. The ends were cut back, 10 bases at V and 5 bases at J, with 17 bases in the middle. CDR3 length: 13 amino acids.

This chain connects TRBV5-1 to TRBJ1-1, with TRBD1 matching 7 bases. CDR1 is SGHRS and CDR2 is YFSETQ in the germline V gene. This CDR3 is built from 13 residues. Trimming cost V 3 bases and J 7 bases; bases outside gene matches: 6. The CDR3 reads CASSSDRVVEAFF. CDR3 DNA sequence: TGCGCCAGCAGCTCCGACAGGGTAGTTGAAGCTTTCTTT.

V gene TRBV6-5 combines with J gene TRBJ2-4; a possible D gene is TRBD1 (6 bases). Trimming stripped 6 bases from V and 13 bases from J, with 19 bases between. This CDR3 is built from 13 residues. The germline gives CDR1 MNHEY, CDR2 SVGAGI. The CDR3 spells CASSAIPLDRQYF. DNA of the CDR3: TGTGCCAGCAGCGCAATACCATTAGACAGGCAGTACTTC.

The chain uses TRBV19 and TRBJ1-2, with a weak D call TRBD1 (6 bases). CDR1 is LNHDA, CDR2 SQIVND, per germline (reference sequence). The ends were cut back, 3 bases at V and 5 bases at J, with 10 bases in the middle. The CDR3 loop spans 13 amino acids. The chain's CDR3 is CASSMVGGYGYTF. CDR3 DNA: TGTGCCAGTAGTATGGTAGGGGGATATGGCTACACCTTC.

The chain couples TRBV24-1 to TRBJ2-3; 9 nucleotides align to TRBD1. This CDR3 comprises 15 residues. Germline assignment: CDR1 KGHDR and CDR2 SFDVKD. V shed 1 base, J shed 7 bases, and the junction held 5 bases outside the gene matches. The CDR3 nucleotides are TGTGCCACCAGTGATTTTACAGGGGGCGTGAATACGCAGTATTTT. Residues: CATSDFTGGVNTQYF.

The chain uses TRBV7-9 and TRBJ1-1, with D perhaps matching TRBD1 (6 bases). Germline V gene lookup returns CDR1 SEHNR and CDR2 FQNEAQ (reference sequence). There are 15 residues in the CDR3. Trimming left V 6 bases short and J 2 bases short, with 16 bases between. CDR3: CASREGVGLNTEAFF. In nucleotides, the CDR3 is TGTGCCAGCAGAGAGGGGGTGGGGCTAAACACTGAAGCTTTCTTT.

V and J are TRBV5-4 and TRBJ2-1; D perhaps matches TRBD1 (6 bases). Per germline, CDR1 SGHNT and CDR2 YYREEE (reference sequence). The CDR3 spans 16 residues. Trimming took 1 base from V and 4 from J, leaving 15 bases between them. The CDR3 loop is CASSLNHGGSYNEQFF. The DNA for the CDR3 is TGTGCCAGCAGCTTGAATCATGGGGGCTCTTACAATGAGCAGTTCTTC.

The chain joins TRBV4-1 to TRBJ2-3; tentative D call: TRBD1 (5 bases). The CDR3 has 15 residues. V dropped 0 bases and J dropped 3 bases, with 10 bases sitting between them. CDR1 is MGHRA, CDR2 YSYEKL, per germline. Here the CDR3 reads CASSQDNRPTDTQYF. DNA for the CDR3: TGCGCCAGCAGCCAAGACAACAGGCCGACAGATACGCAGTATTTT.

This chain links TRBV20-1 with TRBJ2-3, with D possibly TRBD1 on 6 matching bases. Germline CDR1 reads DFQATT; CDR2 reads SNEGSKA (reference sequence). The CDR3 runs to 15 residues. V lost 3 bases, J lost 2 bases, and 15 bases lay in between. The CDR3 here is CSASGHRVHTDTQYF. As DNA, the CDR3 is TGCAGTGCTAGTGGCCACAGGGTCCACACAGATACGCAGTATTTT.

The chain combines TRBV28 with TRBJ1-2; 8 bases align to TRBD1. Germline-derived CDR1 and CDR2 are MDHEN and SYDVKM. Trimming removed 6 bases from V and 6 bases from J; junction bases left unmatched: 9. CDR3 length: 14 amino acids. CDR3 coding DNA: TGTGCCAGCAGCCCAGGGGGCCCCACGAATGGCTACACCTTC. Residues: CASSPGGPTNGYTF.

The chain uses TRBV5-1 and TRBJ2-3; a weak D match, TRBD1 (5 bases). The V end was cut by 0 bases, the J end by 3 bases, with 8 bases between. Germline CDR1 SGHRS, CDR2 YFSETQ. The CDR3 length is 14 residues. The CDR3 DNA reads TGCGCCAGCAGCTTGGATCAGGGTACAGATACGCAGTATTTT. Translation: CASSLDQGTDTQYF.

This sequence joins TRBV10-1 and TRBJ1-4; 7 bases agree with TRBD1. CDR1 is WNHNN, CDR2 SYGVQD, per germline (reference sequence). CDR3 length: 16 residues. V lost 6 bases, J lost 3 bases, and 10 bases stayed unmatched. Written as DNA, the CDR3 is TGCGCCAGCAGCTCGGGACAGCCGAACCCTAATGAAAAACTGTTTTTT. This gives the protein CASSSGQPNPNEKLFF.

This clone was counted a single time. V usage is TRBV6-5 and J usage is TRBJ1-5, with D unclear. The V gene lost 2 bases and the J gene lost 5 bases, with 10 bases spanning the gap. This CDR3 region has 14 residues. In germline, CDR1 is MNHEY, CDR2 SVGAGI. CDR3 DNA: TGTGCCAGCAGTTACCGTGGCAGCCATCAGCCCCAGCATTTT. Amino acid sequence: CASSYRGSHQPQHF.

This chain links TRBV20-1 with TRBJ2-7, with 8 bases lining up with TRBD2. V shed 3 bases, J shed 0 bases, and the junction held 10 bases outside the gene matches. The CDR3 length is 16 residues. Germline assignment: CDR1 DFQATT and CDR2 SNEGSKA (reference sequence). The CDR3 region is CSASPLSGASSYEQYF. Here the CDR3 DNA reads TGCAGTGCTAGTCCCCTTAGCGGGGCTAGCTCCTACGAGCAGTACTTC.